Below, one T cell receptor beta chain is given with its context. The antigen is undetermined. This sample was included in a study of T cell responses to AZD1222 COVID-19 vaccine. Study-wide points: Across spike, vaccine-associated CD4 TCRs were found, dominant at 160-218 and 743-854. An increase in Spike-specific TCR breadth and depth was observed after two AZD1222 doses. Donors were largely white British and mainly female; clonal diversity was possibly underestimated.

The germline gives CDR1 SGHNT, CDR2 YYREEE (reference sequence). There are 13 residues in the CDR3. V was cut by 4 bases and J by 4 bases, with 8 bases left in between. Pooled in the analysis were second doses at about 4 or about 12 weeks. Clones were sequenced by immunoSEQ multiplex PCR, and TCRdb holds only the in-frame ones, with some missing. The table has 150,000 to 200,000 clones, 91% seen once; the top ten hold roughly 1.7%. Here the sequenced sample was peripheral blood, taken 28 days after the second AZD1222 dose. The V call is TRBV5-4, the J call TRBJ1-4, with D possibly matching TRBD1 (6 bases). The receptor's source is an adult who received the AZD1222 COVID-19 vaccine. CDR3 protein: CASSPDSNEKLFF. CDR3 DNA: TGTGCCAGCAGCCCGGACAGTAATGAAAAACTGTTTTTT.